The 13 T cell receptor beta chains listed next were all sequenced from one sample in a study of beta chain features in type 1 diabetes. The sequenced template was cDNA made from the entire isolated RNA. Profiling relied on immunoSEQ multiplex PCR, and the TCRdb table lists in-frame clones only, not all of them. This table holds about 370,000 clones, about 15% found once. The specimen sequenced was naive CD4+ T cells from blood. Receptors originate from a woman younger than 30 in good health.

The CDR3 region is CSVETTTEAFF. The CDR3 DNA reads TGCAGCGTTGAGACTACCACTGAAGCTTTCTTT. This sequence joins TRBV29-1 and TRBJ1-1; no clear D. V gave up 3 bases and J gave up 4 bases, with 6 bases separating them. Germline-derived CDR1 and CDR2 are SQVTM and ANQGSEA. The CDR3 runs to 11 residues.

This clone was counted between two and nine times. The gene calls are TRBV29-1 and TRBJ2-3; the match to TRBD2 covers 11 bases. Germline CDR1 reads SQVTM; CDR2 reads ANQGSEA. The CDR3 has 14 amino acids. The V and J ends lost 3 bases and 4 bases, in that order; junction bases with no gene match: 3. The CDR3, as DNA: TGCAGCGTTGATGGACTAGCGGGCCCAGATACGCAGTATTTT. It translates to CSVDGLAGPDTQYF.

Only a few counts were recorded for this clone. V gene TRBV29-1 combines with J gene TRBJ2-1, with 9 bases aligning to TRBD2. Germline CDR1 reads SQVTM; CDR2 reads ANQGSEA. V trimming: 3 bases; J trimming: 6 bases; junction bases outside the gene matches: 6. The CDR3 extends over 14 amino acids. The CDR3 is CSVDRLAGSNEQFF. In nucleotides, the CDR3 is TGCAGCGTTGATCGGCTAGCGGGGAGCAATGAGCAGTTCTTC.

This rearrangement joins TRBV6-5 to TRBJ1-5; D ambiguous. V was cut by 6 bases and J by 0 bases, with 9 bases left in between. The CDR3 is 14 amino acids. The germline gives CDR1 MNHEY, CDR2 SVGAGI. Here the CDR3 reads CASSLSYSNQPQHF. The CDR3 DNA is TGTGCCAGCAGCCTAAGTTATAGCAATCAGCCCCAGCATTTT.

The chain is built from TRBV6-5 and TRBJ2-5; 8 bases map to TRBD1. Germline assignment: CDR1 MNHEY and CDR2 SVGAGI. The CDR3 runs 13 residues. V gave up 7 bases and J gave up 4 bases; unmatched junction bases: 5. The CDR3 bases are TGTGCCAGCAAACGGACAGGGAGAGAGACCCAGTACTTC. It translates to CASKRTGRETQYF.

There are a few counts of this clone. The chain recombines TRBV30 with TRBJ1-5, with 8 bases that match TRBD1. Trimming removed 0 bases from V and 3 bases from J; junction bases left unmatched: 1. Germline V gives CDR1 GTSNPN, CDR2 SVGIG (reference sequence). The CDR3 extends over 14 amino acids. The CDR3 coding sequence is TGTGCCTGGAGTGTGACAGGGGACAATCAGCCCCAGCATTTT. The encoded protein is CAWSVTGDNQPQHF.

This rearrangement joins TRBV27 to TRBJ2-1; 7 bases are a match to TRBD2. The CDR3 consists of 16 residues. The germline CDR1 and CDR2 sequences are MNHEY and SMNVEV (reference sequence). The junction had 9 bases not matched to a gene; V was cut back by 5 bases and J by 2 bases. The CDR3 DNA sequence: TGTGCCAGCAGTACCCCCGGGACTACAACCTACAATGAGCAGTTCTTC. Protein product: CASSTPGTTTYNEQFF.

In this sample, this clone turned up a few times. The rearrangement uses TRBV18 and TRBJ1-5; TRBD1 aligns across 9 bases. The V and J ends lost 6 bases and 6 bases, in that order; junction bases with no gene match: 9. The CDR3 is made up of 15 amino acids. Per the germline V gene, CDR1 is KGHSH and CDR2 is LQKENI. As DNA, the CDR3 is TGTGCCAGCTCTCCCGGGACAGGGACGGGTCAGCCCCAGCATTTT. It translates to CASSPGTGTGQPQHF.

The chain uses TRBV30 and TRBJ1-1; 7 nucleotides agree with TRBD1. Per germline, CDR1 GTSNPN and CDR2 SVGIG (reference sequence). The CDR3 sequence is 13 residues long. Losses at the gene ends were 8 bases for V and 1 base for J; bases not matched to a gene: 7. The CDR3 DNA is TGTGCCAACAGGGGCGGGTCGAACACTGAAGCTTTCTTT. The encoded protein is CANRGGSNTEAFF.

The V and J genes are TRBV30 and TRBJ2-7, with D possibly TRBD2 on 6 matching bases. This CDR3 comprises 13 residues. Trimming stripped 2 bases from V and 3 bases from J, with 11 bases between. CDR1 is GTSNPN, CDR2 SVGIG, per germline (reference sequence). CDR3 protein: CAWSISGVYEQYF. Here the CDR3 DNA reads TGTGCCTGGAGTATTAGCGGAGTCTACGAGCAGTACTTC.

V gene TRBV28 combines with J gene TRBJ1-5, with a weak D call TRBD1 (6 bases). The CDR3 consists of 13 residues. Germline CDR1 is MDHEN and CDR2 is SYDVKM. Trimming shortened V by 10 bases and J by 7 bases, and 17 bases separated the two germline ends. The CDR3 region is CATSGVARQPQHF. The CDR3 region has the DNA TGTGCCACCTCAGGGGTCGCCAGACAGCCCCAGCATTTT.

This clone was observed a handful of times. As DNA, the CDR3 is TGCGCCAGCAGCTCCGGAAACTCGGGACTAGCGGGAACGTACGAGCAGTACTTC. It translates to CASSSGNSGLAGTYEQYF. The chain couples TRBV5-1 to TRBJ2-7; 13 bases match TRBD2. This CDR3 has 18 amino acids. Germline values: CDR1 SGHRS, CDR2 YFSETQ. With V trimmed by 3 bases and J by 4 bases, 13 bases remained unmatched.

The rearrangement links TRBV6-6 to TRBJ2-1; TRBD2 agrees at 10 bases. The V gene's germline CDR1 is MNHNY and CDR2 SVGAGI (reference sequence). CDR3 length: 16 residues. V gave up 7 bases and J gave up 7 bases; unmatched junction bases: 13. The CDR3 coding sequence is TGTGCCAGCACCAAATCTAGCGGGAGAAGAGGTAATGAGCAGTTCTTC. It specifies CASTKSSGRRGNEQFF.